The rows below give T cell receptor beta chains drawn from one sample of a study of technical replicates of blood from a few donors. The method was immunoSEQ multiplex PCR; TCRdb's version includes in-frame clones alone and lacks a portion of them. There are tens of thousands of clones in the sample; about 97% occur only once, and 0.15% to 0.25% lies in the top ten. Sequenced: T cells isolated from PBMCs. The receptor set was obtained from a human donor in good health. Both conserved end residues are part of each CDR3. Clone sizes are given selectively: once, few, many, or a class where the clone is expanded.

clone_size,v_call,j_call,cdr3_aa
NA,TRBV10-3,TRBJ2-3,CAISGGLAGVAQYF
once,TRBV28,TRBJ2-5,CASSTKGRGRGLETQYF
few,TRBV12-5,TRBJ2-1,CASRASTVPYNEQFF
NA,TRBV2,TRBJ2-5,CASCCPRRTSDETQYF
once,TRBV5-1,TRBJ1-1,CASSRGEGRGNTEAFF
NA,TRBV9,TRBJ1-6,CASSPGQSGSPLHF
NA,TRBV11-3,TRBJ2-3,CASSPARLGTDTQYF
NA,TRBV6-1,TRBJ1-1,CASSGGSTEAFF
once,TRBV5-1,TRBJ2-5,CASSLGLAGGGETQYF
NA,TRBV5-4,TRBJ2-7,CASSKNRDRTYEQYF
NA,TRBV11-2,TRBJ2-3,CASSRSDTDTQYF
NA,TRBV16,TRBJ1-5,CASSPISGTGYSNQPQHF
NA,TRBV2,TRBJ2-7,CASMTDTYEQYF
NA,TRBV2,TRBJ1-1,CASSVNPWQAEAFF
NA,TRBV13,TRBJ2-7,CASSRPFRGRRAYEQYF
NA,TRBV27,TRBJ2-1,CASSYPGQGKGNEQFF
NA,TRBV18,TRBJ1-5,CASSPDRDGQPQHF
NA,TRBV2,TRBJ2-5,CASCGSGGMAGTQYF
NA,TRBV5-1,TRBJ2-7,CASSTTSGGLEQYF
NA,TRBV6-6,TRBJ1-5,CASSGRSQPQHF
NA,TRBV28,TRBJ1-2,CASSRGQGVGDYGYTF
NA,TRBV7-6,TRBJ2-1,CASSYSGRSYNEQFF
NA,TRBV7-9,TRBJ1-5,CASSLGGTGNQPQHF
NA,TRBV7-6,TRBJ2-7,CASSRTQGLHEQYF
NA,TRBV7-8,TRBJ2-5,CASSLSRWGGRETQYF
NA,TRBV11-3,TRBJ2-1,CASSFLPGQSSYNEQFF
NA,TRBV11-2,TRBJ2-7,CASTFRVAGVSYEQYF
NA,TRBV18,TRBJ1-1,CASSDYGGGNTEAFF
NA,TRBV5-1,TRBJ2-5,CASSFQAETQYF
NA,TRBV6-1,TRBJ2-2,CASRVRSGIKELFF
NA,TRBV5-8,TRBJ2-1,CASSSRTSGGIYNEQFF